This T cell receptor (beta chain) emerged from a study of Graves' ophthalmopathy and Graves' hyperthyroidism. In the study overall: Cases classed as stable hyperthyroidism had no ophthalmopathy within 18 months of follow-up.

The germline gives CDR1 MNHEY, CDR2 SVGEGT. Deletions cut 7 bases from V and 5 bases from J, with 20 bases between. The CDR3 runs to 15 residues. Investigators amplified TCR beta CDR3 regions from RNA transcripts. After a first-round RT-PCR with HTBI primers, a second-round multiplex PCR was run. TCRdb fed the multiplex PCR reads into MiXCR, producing one record per CDR3 protein. The profile shows 1 million to 1.3 million distinct CDR3 sequences, around a third of them singletons. Whole-study findings and limits: Ophthalmopathy progression was predicted by the model at less than 71% sensitivity and less than 80% specificity.

Ages of hyperthyroidism patients ran from 18 to 65, and their diagnoses were new, under 2 months' duration. As for this clonotype: What it binds is not known.

This TCR derives from an adult man with Graves' hyperthyroidism. The V gene is TRBV6-2 or TRBV6-3, the J gene TRBJ2-5, with D perhaps TRBD1 or TRBD2 (6 bases each). The specimen sequenced was peripheral blood or thyroid tissue (not recorded which). In DNA form, the CDR3 reads TGTGCCAGCAAGGGGGGTGAGGCGTGGCGGGAGACCCAGTACTTC. Amino acids: CASKGGEAWRETQYF.